The source of this T cell receptor beta chain is a study of T cell repertoires in cytomegalovirus infection. This clonotype was found many times. TCRdb re-called the reads with MiXCR, one entry per CDR3 protein. The sample includes about 210,000 distinct CDR3 sequences, 6% to 8% of them seen just once. Sample: PBMCs. This TCR was sampled from a human donor in good health (CMV status not recorded). Some clones in this sample may be carry-over from other donors' samples.

Here the CDR3 reads CASSSIIWGAKYGYTF. The CDR3 DNA reads TGTGCCAGCAGTTCCATCATATGGGGGGCAAAGTATGGCTACACCTTC. The chain employs TRBV12-3 or TRBV12-4 and TRBJ1-2; D might be TRBD1 (6 bases). Trimming took off 4 bases at V and 5 bases at J, with 20 bases between the two ends. The CDR3 is 16 amino acids.